The 15 T cell receptor beta chains below were found in one sample sequenced in a study of memory CD4+ T cells and cytomegalovirus serostatus. Single viable CD3+CD4+CD8-CD45RO+ cells were sorted as the memory CD4+ T cells. Sequencing was performed with immunoSEQ multiplex PCR; in TCRdb, only in-frame clones are kept and a portion is missing. This sample yields some 52,000 clones, of which around 83% are seen a single time; about 1.4% belongs to the top ten. The sequencing sample was made of memory CD4+ T cells from blood. These receptors came from an adult in good health and CMV-seropositive.

The CDR3 nucleotides read TGTGCCAGCAGCTTAGATGTGCCTACTAGCGGGAGAAGATCCTACAATGAGCAGTTCTTC. Translating it yields CASSLDVPTSGRRSYNEQFF. The chain is built from TRBV7-6 and TRBJ2-1; 11 nucleotides align to TRBD2. The CDR3 extends over 20 amino acids. Germline V gives CDR1 SGHVS, CDR2 FNYEAQ. J was trimmed by 1 base and V by 1 base; bases with no gene match: 12.

The rearrangement links TRBV5-4 to TRBJ2-7, with TRBD1 matching 8 bases. Germline trimming cut 4 bases from V and 2 bases from J; bases unmatched to any gene: 5. The CDR3 is 14 residues long. Germline V gives CDR1 SGHNT, CDR2 YYREEE (reference sequence). The CDR3 sequence is CASSPGQGPYEQYF. For the CDR3, the DNA is TGTGCCAGCAGCCCAGGACAGGGACCCTACGAGCAGTACTTC.

The rearrangement joins TRBV6-1 to TRBJ2-1; 9 bases match TRBD1. The CDR3 sequence is 15 residues long. The germline V gene has CDR1 MNHNS and CDR2 SASEGT. Germline trimming cut 7 bases from V and 2 bases from J; bases unmatched to any gene: 6. CDR3 loop: CASKLGQGTYNEQFF. In nucleotides, the CDR3 is TGTGCCAGCAAATTGGGACAGGGAACCTACAATGAGCAGTTCTTC.

The chain has TRBV19 and TRBJ1-4; D uncertain. The ends were cut back, 3 bases at V and 7 bases at J, with 15 bases in the middle. Per the germline V gene, CDR1 is LNHDA and CDR2 is SQIVND (reference sequence). The CDR3 is 15 residues long. DNA for the CDR3: TGTGCCAGTAGTATGCCCCCGGGGATGGGTGAAAAACTGTTTTTT. This encodes CASSMPPGMGEKLFF.

This clone was observed a single time. The CDR3 region is CASTSAAANTYNEQFF. In nucleotides, the CDR3 is TGTGCCAGCACCTCCGCGGCAGCGAACACCTACAATGAGCAGTTCTTC. This chain connects TRBV27 to TRBJ2-1; D gene uncertain. This CDR3 spans 16 amino acids. The germline CDR1 and CDR2 sequences are MNHEY and SMNVEV (reference sequence). The V end was cut by 7 bases, the J end by 2 bases, with 18 bases between.

V is TRBV7-2 and J is TRBJ1-1; D remains unclear. The CDR3 has 16 amino acids. V lost 5 bases and J lost 0, with 16 bases in between. Germline V CDR1 and CDR2: SGHTA, FQGNSA. The CDR3 coding sequence is TGTGCCAGCAGCCAGATTGCGACGGTAATGAACACTGAAGCTTTCTTT. Its protein is CASSQIATVMNTEAFF.

This clone was observed a single time. The chain links TRBV10-2 to TRBJ1-6; no definite D call. The CDR3 extends over 15 amino acids. CDR1 WSHSY and CDR2 SAAADI come from the germline V gene. Trimming removed 0 bases at V and 0 bases at J, with 3 bases between. CDR3 protein: CASSESSSYNSPLHF. CDR3 DNA: TGCGCCAGCAGTGAGTCCAGCTCCTATAATTCACCCCTCCACTTT.

The rearrangement uses TRBV7-2 and TRBJ2-1; TRBD2 matches at 13 bases. Germline CDR1 reads SGHTA; CDR2 reads FQGNSA. The CDR3 spans 16 residues. The ends lost 5 bases at V and 9 bases at J; junction bases unmatched: 10. The CDR3 spells CASSLQLAGGRGEQFF. The CDR3 nucleotides are TGTGCCAGCAGCCTCCAACTAGCGGGGGGGCGTGGTGAGCAGTTCTTC.

V and J are TRBV2 and TRBJ2-7; D is ambiguous. V was shortened by 4 bases and J by 3 bases, with 7 bases between the two germline ends. The germline gives CDR1 SNHLY, CDR2 FYNNEI. The CDR3 is 12 amino acids. DNA of the CDR3: TGTGCCAGCAGTGTTAGTGTCTACGAGCAGTACTTC. Amino acids: CASSVSVYEQYF.

The chain is built from TRBV5-1 and TRBJ2-7, with D possibly matching TRBD2 (6 bases). CDR1 is SGHRS, CDR2 YFSETQ, per germline. Trimming shortened V by 2 bases and J by 6 bases, and 15 bases separated the two germline ends. The CDR3 is 14 amino acids. CDR3 loop: CASSLVPSSAEQYF. CDR3 bases: TGCGCCAGCAGCTTAGTACCTTCTAGCGCCGAGCAGTACTTC.

This chain uses TRBV5-4 with TRBJ1-4; the match to TRBD1 covers 11 bases. Germline CDR1 reads SGHNT; CDR2 reads YYREEE (reference sequence). This CDR3 comprises 14 residues. J was trimmed by 6 bases and V by 4 bases; bases with no gene match: 2. CDR3 amino acids: CASSRTGGDEKLFF. In DNA form, the CDR3 reads TGTGCCAGCAGCAGGACAGGGGGCGATGAAAAACTGTTTTTT.

The V call is TRBV18, the J call TRBJ1-2; D not certain. V lost 4 bases and J 0 bases, leaving 12 bases between the germline ends. Germline values: CDR1 KGHSH, CDR2 LQKENI. The CDR3 has 15 amino acids. CDR3 coding DNA: TGTGCCAGCTCACGGGTCGGAGGGACTAACTATGGCTACACCTTC. This encodes CASSRVGGTNYGYTF. The variable domain in full, with the rest retrieved from reference TRBV18 and TRBJ1-2, is NAGVMQNPRHLVRRRGQEARLRCSPMKGHSHVYWYRQLPEEGLKFMVYLQKENIIDESGMPKERFSAEFPKEGPSILRIQQVVRGDSAAYFCASSRVGGTNYGYTFGSGTRLTVV.

In DNA form, the CDR3 reads TGTGCCAGCACTATCTCCGGGGACAGGGGGCCGTTGCCCCTCATTCAGCATTTT. This codes for CASTISGDRGPLPLIQHF. This sequence joins TRBV28 and TRBJ1-5, with 12 bases aligning to TRBD1. The CDR3 totals 18 residues. CDR1 MDHEN and CDR2 SYDVKM come from the germline V gene. Unmatched junction bases numbered 23, after V lost 7 bases and J lost 13 bases.

The V gene is TRBV19, the J gene TRBJ2-7; tentatively, D is TRBD1 (6 bases). Germline V gene data show CDR1 as LNHDA and CDR2 as SQIVND (reference sequence). The V gene lost 3 bases and the J gene lost 2 bases, with 14 bases spanning the gap. The CDR3 consists of 15 residues. CDR3 in amino acids: CASSMFGRGTYEQYF. CDR3 DNA: TGTGCCAGTAGTATGTTTGGCAGGGGTACCTACGAGCAGTACTTC.

V gene TRBV5-1 combines with J gene TRBJ1-1; the D gene is possibly TRBD1 (5 bases). The CDR3 is made up of 16 amino acids. V was clipped by 0 bases and J by 2 bases, with 14 bases between them. Germline loops: CDR1 SGHRS, CDR2 YFSETQ. CDR3: CASSLAPKGLNTEAFF. The CDR3 region has the DNA TGCGCCAGCAGCTTGGCCCCAAAGGGGTTAAACACTGAAGCTTTCTTT.